The subject of this entry is one TCR beta chain. What it binds is unknown. TCRdb redid the calling of the 5' RACE reads with MiXCR, one entry per CDR3 protein. The sample has a few hundred thousand distinct CDR3 sequences; about 17% are singletons. The data stem from a study of T-cell memory formation after mild COVID-19. Findings and limits, study-wide: Of the contracting clones, CD4+ ones lay mainly in CM and EM, and CD8+ ones in EMRA.

CDR3 size: 14 residues. In germline, CDR1 is LGHNA, CDR2 YSLEER. Trimming removed 3 bases from V and 3 bases from J; junction bases left unmatched: 5. The receptor was derived from a man between 18 and 35 years old who had mild COVID-19 (a few samples of this study predate the infection). Cell type and time point are not known. Sequences were obtained from PBMCs or a T cell subset sorted from them (not recorded which). The V gene is TRBV4-3, the J gene TRBJ2-7; 7 positions agree with TRBD1. As DNA, the CDR3 is TGCGCCAGCAGCCAGGACGGGACAGACTACGAGCAGTACGTC. Its protein product is CASSQDGTDYEQYV.